This T cell receptor (beta chain) is drawn from a study of CD8 T cells in Susac syndrome. Per germline, CDR1 SEHNR and CDR2 FQNEAQ (reference sequence). This CDR3 has 13 amino acids. Losses at the gene ends were 8 bases for V and 6 bases for J; bases not matched to a gene: 9. Sequencing of TCR beta, carried out with a high-throughput approach, was applied to CD8+ and CD4+ T cells from the blood. Random hexamers were used to reverse transcribe an amount of about 0.5 to 1 ug RNA. TCRdb fed the immunoSEQ multiplex PCR reads into MiXCR, producing one record per CDR3 protein. Among around 80,000 distinct CDR3 sequences listed, approximately 96% were seen once. This clonotype appeared once.

Sequences were obtained from CD8+ T cells from PBMCs. The chain recombines TRBV7-9 with TRBJ1-1; 7 nucleotides match TRBD1. The receptor was isolated from a human donor with Susac syndrome. The CDR3 region has the DNA TGTGCCAGCTGGCACAGGGGCCTCTCTGAAGCTTTCTTT. This codes for CASWHRGLSEAFF.